This TCR beta chain was retrieved from a study of blood T cells in healthy people across ages. Findings of the study overall: Bulk PBMC profiling left naive and antigen-experienced comparisons inconclusive.

In regard to this clonotype: Its matching antigen is unknown.

Germline V lookup: CDR1 LGHNA, CDR2 YNFKEQ. V gave up 1 base and J gave up 1 base, with 13 bases separating them. CDR3 length equals 16 residues. A second PCR, run for about 6 to 11 cycles, used a sample-barcoded 5' primer plus a J-beta primer mix. Each cDNA molecule was tagged by a template-switch adaptor with 12 random nucleotides. One entry per CDR3 protein results from TCRdb running MiXCR on the 5' RACE reads. The sample shows about 760,000 distinct CDR3 sequences, 45% to 70% of them seen only once. V gene TRBV4-2 combines with J gene TRBJ1-1, with D unclear. Sequences were obtained from blood. The sequence was obtained from a man aged 40-50 years in good health. CDR3 sequence: CASSQGRAGRNTEAFF. The CDR3 nucleotides read TGTGCCAGCAGCCAAGGAAGGGCGGGTCGGAACACTGAAGCTTTCTTT.